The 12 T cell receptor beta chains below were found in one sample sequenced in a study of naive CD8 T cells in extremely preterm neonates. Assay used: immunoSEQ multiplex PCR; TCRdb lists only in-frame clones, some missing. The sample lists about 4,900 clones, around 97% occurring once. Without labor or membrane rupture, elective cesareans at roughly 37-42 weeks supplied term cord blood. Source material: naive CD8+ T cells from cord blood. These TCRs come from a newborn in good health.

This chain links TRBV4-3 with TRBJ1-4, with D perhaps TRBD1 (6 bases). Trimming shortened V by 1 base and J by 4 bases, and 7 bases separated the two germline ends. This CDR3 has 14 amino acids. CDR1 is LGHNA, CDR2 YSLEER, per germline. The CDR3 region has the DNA TGCGCCAGCAGCCAAGCGGGACATAATGAAAAACTGTTTTTT. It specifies CASSQAGHNEKLFF.

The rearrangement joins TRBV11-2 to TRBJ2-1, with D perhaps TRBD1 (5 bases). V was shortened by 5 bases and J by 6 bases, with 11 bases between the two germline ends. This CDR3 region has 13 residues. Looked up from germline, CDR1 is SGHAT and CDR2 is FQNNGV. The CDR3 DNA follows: TGTGCCAGCAGCGTCACTGGGGCCAATGAGCAGTTCTTC. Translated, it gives CASSVTGANEQFF.

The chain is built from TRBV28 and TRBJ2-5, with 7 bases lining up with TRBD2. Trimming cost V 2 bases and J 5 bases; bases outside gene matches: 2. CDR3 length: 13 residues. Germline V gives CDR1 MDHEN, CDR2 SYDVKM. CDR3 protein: CASSLGGSETQYF. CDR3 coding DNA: TGTGCCAGCAGTTTAGGCGGGAGTGAGACCCAGTACTTC.

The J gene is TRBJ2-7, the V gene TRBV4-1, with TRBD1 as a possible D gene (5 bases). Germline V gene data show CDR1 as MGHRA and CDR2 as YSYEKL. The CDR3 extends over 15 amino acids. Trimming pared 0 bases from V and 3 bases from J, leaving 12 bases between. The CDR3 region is CASSQESWQGYEQYF. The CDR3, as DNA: TGCGCCAGCAGCCAAGAGAGTTGGCAGGGCTACGAGCAGTACTTC.

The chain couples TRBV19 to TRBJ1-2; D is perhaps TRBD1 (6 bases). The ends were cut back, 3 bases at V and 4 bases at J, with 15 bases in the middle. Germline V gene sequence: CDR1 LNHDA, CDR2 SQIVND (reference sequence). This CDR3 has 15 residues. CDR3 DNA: TGTGCCAGTAGTATTCTTCCGGACAGATTCTATGGCTACACCTTC. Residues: CASSILPDRFYGYTF.

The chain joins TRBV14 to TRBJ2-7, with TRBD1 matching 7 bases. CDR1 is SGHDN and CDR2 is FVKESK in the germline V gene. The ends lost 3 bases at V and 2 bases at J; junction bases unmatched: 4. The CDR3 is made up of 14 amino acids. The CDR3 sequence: CASSHPGTAYEQYF. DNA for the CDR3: TGTGCCAGCAGCCACCCCGGGACAGCCTACGAGCAGTACTTC.

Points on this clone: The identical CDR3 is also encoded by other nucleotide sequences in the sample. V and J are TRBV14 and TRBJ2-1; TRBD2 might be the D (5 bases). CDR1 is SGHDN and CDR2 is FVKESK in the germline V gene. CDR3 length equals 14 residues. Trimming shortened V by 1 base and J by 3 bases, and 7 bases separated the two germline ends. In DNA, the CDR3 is TGTGCCAGCAGCCAAGCACTAGTCTACAATGAGCAGTTCTTC. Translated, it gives CASSQALVYNEQFF. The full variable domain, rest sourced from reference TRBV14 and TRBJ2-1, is EAGVTQFPSHSVIEKGQTVTLRCDPISGHDNLYWYRRVMGKEIKFLLHFVKESKQDESGMPNNRFLAERTGGTYSTLKVQPAELEDSGVYFCASSQALVYNEQFFGPGTRLTVL.

DNA for the CDR3: TGTGCCAGCAGTGACGCGGGGGATCCCACTGAAGCTTTCTTT. Amino acids: CASSDAGDPTEAFF. The chain uses TRBV2 and TRBJ1-1; D might be TRBD1 (5 bases). The CDR3 has 14 residues. Per germline, CDR1 SNHLY and CDR2 FYNNEI. V gave up 3 bases and J gave up 4 bases, with 12 bases separating them.

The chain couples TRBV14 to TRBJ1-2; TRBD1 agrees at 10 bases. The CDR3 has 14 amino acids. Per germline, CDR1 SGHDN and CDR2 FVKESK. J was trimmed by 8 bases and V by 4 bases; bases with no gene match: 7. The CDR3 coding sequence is TGTGCCAGCAGCCCCACCGACAGGGGGCGAGGCTACACCTTC. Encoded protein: CASSPTDRGRGYTF.

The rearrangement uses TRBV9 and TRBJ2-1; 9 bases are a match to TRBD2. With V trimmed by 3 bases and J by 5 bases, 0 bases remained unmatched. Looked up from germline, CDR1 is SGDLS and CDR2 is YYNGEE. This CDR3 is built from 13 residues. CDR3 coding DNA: TGTGCCAGCAGCGGGACTAGCGACAATGAGCAGTTCTTC. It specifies CASSGTSDNEQFF.

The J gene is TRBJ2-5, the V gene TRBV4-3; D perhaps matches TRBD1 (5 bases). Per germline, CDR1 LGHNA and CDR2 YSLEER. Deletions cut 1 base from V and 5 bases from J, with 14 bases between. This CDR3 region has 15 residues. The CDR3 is CASSQVGRAGETQYF. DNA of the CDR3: TGCGCCAGCAGCCAAGTGGGCCGAGCAGGGGAGACCCAGTACTTC.

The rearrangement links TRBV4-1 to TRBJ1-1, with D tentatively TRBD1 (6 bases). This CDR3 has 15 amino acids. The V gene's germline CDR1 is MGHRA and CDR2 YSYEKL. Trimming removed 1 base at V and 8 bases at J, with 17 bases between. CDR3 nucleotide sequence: TGCGCCAGCAGCCAAGTGGGGGGGGCGAGCCTGGAAGCTTTCTTT. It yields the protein CASSQVGGASLEAFF.